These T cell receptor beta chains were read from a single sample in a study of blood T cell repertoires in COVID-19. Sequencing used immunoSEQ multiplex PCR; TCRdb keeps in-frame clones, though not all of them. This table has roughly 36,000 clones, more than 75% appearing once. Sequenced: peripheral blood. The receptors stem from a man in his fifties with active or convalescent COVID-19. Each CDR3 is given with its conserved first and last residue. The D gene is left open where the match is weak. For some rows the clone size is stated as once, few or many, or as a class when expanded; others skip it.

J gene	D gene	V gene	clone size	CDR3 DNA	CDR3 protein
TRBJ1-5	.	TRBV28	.	TGTGCCAGCAAGAGTTCTCTAATGCGGAATCAGCCCCAGCATTTT	CASKSSLMRNQPQHF
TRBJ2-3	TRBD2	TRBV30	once	TGTGCCTGGACCCGAGAGCGGGGTGGGACAGATACGCAGTATTTT	CAWTRERGGTDTQYF
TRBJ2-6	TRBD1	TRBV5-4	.	TGTGCCAGCAGCCCGACAGGGGACTCTGGGGCCAACGTCCTGACTTTC	CASSPTGDSGANVLTF
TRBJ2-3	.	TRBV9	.	TGTGCCAGCAGCACCGCGGGAGATACGCAGTATTTT	CASSTAGDTQYF
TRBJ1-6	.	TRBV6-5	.	TGTGCCAGCAGCGATAGGGGGATTTATTCACCCCTCCACTTT	CASSDRGIYSPLHF
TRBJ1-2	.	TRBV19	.	TGTGCCAGTGCCCAGAGGTCCTATGGCTACACCTTC	CASAQRSYGYTF
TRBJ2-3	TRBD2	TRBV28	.	TGTGCCAGCAGTTTAGAACTAGCGGGAGGGAGAGATACGCAGTATTTT	CASSLELAGGRDTQYF
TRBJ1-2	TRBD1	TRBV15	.	TGTGCCACCAGCAGAGGGGGACAGGGCTCCCTTTACTATGGCTACACCTTC	CATSRGGQGSLYYGYTF
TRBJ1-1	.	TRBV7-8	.	TGTGCCAGCAGCTTAGGGGAGGGAGGGACTGAAGCTTTCTTT	CASSLGEGGTEAFF
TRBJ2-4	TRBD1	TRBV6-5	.	TGTGCCAGCAGTTACGCAACCGGGACAGGGCTAAATATTCAGTACTTC	CASSYATGTGLNIQYF
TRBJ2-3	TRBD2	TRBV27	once	TGTGCCAGCAGTTTGGGGGGACTAGCCCGAGATACGCAGTATTTT	CASSLGGLARDTQYF
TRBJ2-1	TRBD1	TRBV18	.	TGTGCCACCGAACCGACAGGGGGTATCTACAATGAGCAGTTCTTC	CATEPTGGIYNEQFF
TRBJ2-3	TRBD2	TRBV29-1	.	TGCAGCGTCTCAGGGACTAGCGGGGGGGCTAGCACAGATACGCAGTATTTT	CSVSGTSGGASTDTQYF
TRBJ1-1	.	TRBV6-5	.	TGTGCCAGCAGAAAAACCATAGACACTGAAGCTTTCTTT	CASRKTIDTEAFF
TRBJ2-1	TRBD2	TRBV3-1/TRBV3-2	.	TGTGCCAGCAGTCTCTACCCGGGACAGCGAAAGGTTGGACTAGCGGGAGGGCACAATGAGCAGTTCTTC	CASSLYPGQRKVGLAGGHNEQFF
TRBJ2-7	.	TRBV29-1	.	TGCAGCGTCCATGGCCAGGGTTTCAACGAGCAGTACTTC	CSVHGQGFNEQYF
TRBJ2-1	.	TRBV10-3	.	TGTGCCACGGCCCTTGGGGGCGGCTCCTACAATGAGCAGTTCTTC	CATALGGGSYNEQFF
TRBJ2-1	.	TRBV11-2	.	TGTGCCAGCAGCGTCCTTGTTGCGAACTCCTACAATGAGCAGTTCTTC	CASSVLVANSYNEQFF
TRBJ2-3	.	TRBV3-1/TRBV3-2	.	TGTGCCAGCAGCCAAGGATCTTCGCATCAGGATACGCAGTATTTT	CASSQGSSHQDTQYF
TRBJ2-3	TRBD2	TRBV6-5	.	TGTGCCAGCAGTTACGCGGGGGGGACCACAGATACGCAGTATTTT	CASSYAGGTTDTQYF
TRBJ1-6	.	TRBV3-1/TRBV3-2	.	TGTGCCAGCAGCCAAGATGGTGGCTATTCACCCCTCCACTTT	CASSQDGGYSPLHF
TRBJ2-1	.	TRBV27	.	TGTGCCAGCAGTTTATATGGGCCAGCAGGGCAGTTCTTC	CASSLYGPAGQFF